These 26 T cell receptor beta chains were all obtained from the same sample, sequenced in a study of T cells after somatic rescue of genetic block. Method: immunoSEQ multiplex PCR; TCRdb's copy keeps in-frame clones and lacks some. The sample has under 15,000 clones, 71% seen once. Material for sequencing was peripheral blood mononuclear cells (PBMCs). These receptor sequences come from a boy aged 5-17 years.

This clone was observed a single time. The genes are TRBV9 and TRBJ2-1, with 14 bases aligning to TRBD2. The CDR3 is 18 residues long. Germline loops: CDR1 SGDLS, CDR2 YYNGEE. The trim removed 0 bases at V and 5 bases at J, leaving 7 bases unmatched. CDR3 in amino acids: CASSVGGLAGAGNNEQFF. DNA for the CDR3: TGTGCCAGCAGCGTAGGGGGACTAGCGGGAGCAGGGAACAATGAGCAGTTCTTC.

The V and J genes are TRBV5-1 and TRBJ1-1; D gene unclear. This CDR3 contains 15 residues. V lost 1 base, J lost 1 base, and 11 bases lay in between. Germline loops: CDR1 SGHRS, CDR2 YFSETQ. CDR3 protein: CASSLTATPNTEAFF. Written as DNA, the CDR3 is TGCGCCAGCAGCTTGACGGCCACTCCGAACACTGAAGCTTTCTTT.

The gene calls are TRBV19 and TRBJ1-2, with TRBD1 identical over 7 bases. The germline V gene encodes CDR1 LNHDA and CDR2 SQIVND (reference sequence). The CDR3 covers 17 residues. The trim removed 4 bases at V and 2 bases at J, leaving 13 bases unmatched. For the CDR3, the DNA is TGTGCCAGTAGTACCCAGGGACGAGGGGGCCCAAACTATGGCTACACCTTC. Protein product: CASSTQGRGGPNYGYTF.

The CDR3 loop is CASSLGTGATGEQYF. CDR3 DNA: TGTGCCAGCAGCCTAGGGACAGGAGCAACAGGCGAGCAGTACTTC. The chain links TRBV7-9 to TRBJ2-7, with 8 bases identical to TRBD1. J was trimmed by 6 bases and V by 5 bases; bases with no gene match: 12. CDR3 size: 15 residues. Germline-derived CDR1 and CDR2 are SEHNR and FQNEAQ (reference sequence).

This clone was counted only a few times. This rearrangement joins TRBV6-6 to TRBJ1-1; maybe TRBD1 (5 bases). Between the trimmed V and J ends, which lost 5 bases and 2 bases, there was a span of 18 bases. The CDR3 extends over 16 amino acids. Germline-derived CDR1 and CDR2 are MNHNY and SVGAGI (reference sequence). The CDR3 DNA follows: TGTGCCAGCAGTGGGGCGGGGTTTCCACCAAACACTGAAGCTTTCTTT. Translated: CASSGAGFPPNTEAFF.

The J gene is TRBJ2-4, the V gene TRBV5-4; no clear D. The CDR3 has 15 residues. Germline loops: CDR1 SGHNT, CDR2 YYREEE (reference sequence). The V and J ends lost 0 bases and 3 bases respectively, with 10 bases between them. CDR3 residues: CASSLGGKDKNIQYF. The CDR3 nucleotides are TGTGCCAGCAGCTTGGGGGGTAAGGACAAAAACATTCAGTACTTC.

The V call is TRBV28, the J call TRBJ2-2; a possible D gene is TRBD2 (6 bases). CDR1 MDHEN and CDR2 SYDVKM come from the germline V gene. V lost 8 bases and J 0 bases, leaving 10 bases between the germline ends. The CDR3 consists of 14 residues. CDR3 region: CASLGDSNTGELFF. The CDR3 DNA follows: TGTGCCAGCCTGGGGGACTCGAACACCGGGGAGCTGTTTTTT.

By sample share, this clone is medium-sized. This chain connects TRBV7-2 to TRBJ1-2; TRBD1 agrees at 10 bases. This CDR3 has 15 residues. Germline CDR1 SGHTA, CDR2 FQGNSA. The trim removed 3 bases at V and 6 bases at J, leaving 7 bases unmatched. For the CDR3, the DNA is TGTGCCAGCAGCTTCCCCCGGACAGGGGGGGATGGCTACACCTTC. This encodes CASSFPRTGGDGYTF.

This rearrangement joins TRBV28 to TRBJ1-5, with D possibly TRBD1 on 6 matching bases. Germline loops: CDR1 MDHEN, CDR2 SYDVKM. V gave up 3 bases and J gave up 9 bases, with 12 bases separating them. The CDR3 sequence is 13 residues long. CDR3 in amino acids: CASSFLQGGPQHF. The CDR3 nucleotides read TGTGCCAGCAGTTTCTTACAGGGCGGGCCCCAGCATTTT.

The rearrangement joins TRBV11-2 to TRBJ2-6; D not certain. There are 16 residues in the CDR3. V was trimmed by 5 bases and J by 1 base, leaving 12 bases between them. Germline V CDR1 and CDR2: SGHAT, FQNNGV. DNA of the CDR3: TGTGCCAGCAGCCCCCGAAGCCCATCTGGGGCCAACGTCCTGACTTTC. This encodes CASSPRSPSGANVLTF.

The V call is TRBV21-1, the J call TRBJ2-3; the table's D call of TRBD2 was not tested on the DNA. TRBV21-1 is listed as a pseudogene. This CDR3 is 20 amino acids long. The CDR3, as DNA: TGTGCCAGCAGCACGACTTCTTACCCTAGCGGGAGTCCCGTCGGAGATACGCAGTATTTT. This gives the protein CASSTTSYPSGSPVGDTQYF.

The V call is TRBV5-1, the J call TRBJ2-5; 10 bases match TRBD1. Trimming cost V 4 bases and J 1 base; bases outside gene matches: 16. The CDR3 contains 19 residues. Germline-derived CDR1 and CDR2 are SGHRS and YFSETQ. Here the CDR3 DNA reads TGCGCCAGCAGCCGACCCGGACAGGGGGGTATCACCCCCCAAGAGACCCAGTACTTC. The encoded protein is CASSRPGQGGITPQETQYF.

V is TRBV18 and J is TRBJ2-1, with TRBD1 matching over 8 bases. This CDR3 has 13 residues. V lost 6 bases, J lost 5 bases, and 3 bases stayed unmatched. Germline V CDR1 and CDR2: KGHSH, LQKENI. CDR3 sequence: CASSRQGNNEQFF. CDR3 in DNA: TGTGCCAGCTCTCGACAGGGGAACAATGAGCAGTTCTTC.

This clone occurred a few times. This chain connects TRBV28 to TRBJ1-4; 10 bases line up with TRBD1. Germline-derived CDR1 and CDR2 are MDHEN and SYDVKM. Trimming took 11 bases from V and 6 from J; bases not matched to a gene: 6. This CDR3 contains 13 residues. CDR3 nucleotides: TGTGCCGGGAGACAGGGGGCGGATGAAAAACTGTTTTTT. Translating it yields CAGRQGADEKLFF.

This rearrangement joins TRBV7-6 to TRBJ2-5; D is ambiguous. This CDR3 is 14 amino acids long. Germline V gives CDR1 SGHVS, CDR2 FNYEAQ. The V gene lost 1 base and the J gene lost 1 base, with 7 bases spanning the gap. The CDR3 here is CASSLELFQETQYF. The CDR3 DNA is TGTGCCAGCAGCTTAGAGCTGTTCCAAGAGACCCAGTACTTC.

The chain has TRBV29-1 and TRBJ2-7; perhaps TRBD1 as D (5 bases). CDR1 and CDR2 (germline): SQVTM, ANQGSEA. V lost 7 bases and J lost 1, with 11 bases in between. This CDR3 region has 12 residues. Here the CDR3 reads CSAKGQSYEQYF. As DNA, the CDR3 is TGCAGCGCCAAGGGGCAGTCCTACGAGCAGTACTTC.

Notes on this clone: At one end the junction does not follow the germline gene, possibly because of a read error. The gene calls are TRBV5-5 and TRBJ2-5; D assignment may be TRBD1 or TRBD2 (5 bases each). Looked up from germline, CDR1 is SGHKS and CDR2 is YYEKEE (reference sequence). The CDR3 covers 17 residues. The CDR3 here is CASSLIKGISLEVMRDF. CDR3 nucleotide sequence: TGTGCCAGCAGCTTGATTAAGGGGATAAGCTTAGAGGTTATGAGGGACTTC.

The chain couples TRBV5-5 to TRBJ2-7, with D possibly being TRBD1 or TRBD2 (5 bases each). This CDR3 is 14 amino acids long. The V end was cut by 4 bases, the J end by 6 bases, with 17 bases between. Germline V CDR1 and CDR2: SGHKS, YYEKEE (reference sequence). For the CDR3, the DNA is TGTGCCAGCAGCCCCCTCCCCGGGGCCACCGAGCAGTACTTC. Protein sequence: CASSPLPGATEQYF.

V gene TRBV18 combines with J gene TRBJ1-2; TRBD1 matches 9 bases. Germline CDR1 KGHSH, CDR2 LQKENI. V trimming: 2 bases; J trimming: 8 bases; junction bases outside the gene matches: 6. The CDR3 runs 14 residues. The CDR3 reads CASSPGTGGWGYTF. The CDR3 coding sequence is TGTGCCAGCTCACCAGGAACAGGGGGCTGGGGCTACACCTTC.

The chain uses TRBV18 and TRBJ2-5; maybe TRBD1 (6 bases). Germline assignment: CDR1 KGHSH and CDR2 LQKENI. V gave up 2 bases and J gave up 1 base, with 11 bases separating them. This CDR3 is built from 15 residues. CDR3 sequence (DNA): TGTGCCAGCTCACCAACTCCAGGGGTCCAAGAGACCCAGTACTTC. This translates into CASSPTPGVQETQYF.

This sequence joins TRBV19 and TRBJ2-5, with 12 bases fitting TRBD2. The CDR3 consists of 17 residues. Trimming removed 1 base from V and 5 bases from J; junction bases left unmatched: 8. Germline V gene data show CDR1 as LNHDA and CDR2 as SQIVND (reference sequence). The CDR3 coding sequence is TGTGCCAGTAGTATAGGTCCTAGCGGGAGGGCCTTGGAGACCCAGTACTTC. Translation: CASSIGPSGRALETQYF.

V is TRBV7-9 and J is TRBJ2-5; unclear D gene. The CDR3 covers 13 residues. Trimming removed 5 bases at V and 5 bases at J, with 12 bases between. Germline V gene sequence: CDR1 SEHNR, CDR2 FQNEAQ (reference sequence). CDR3 sequence reads: CASSPPFPETQYF. CDR3 coding DNA: TGTGCCAGCAGCCCCCCCTTCCCGGAGACCCAGTACTTC.

V gene TRBV7-9 combines with J gene TRBJ2-5, with TRBD1 identical over 10 bases. CDR3 size: 14 residues. The V segment lost 5 bases and the J segment 5 bases; nucleotides outside the gene matches: 5. Germline CDR1 is SEHNR and CDR2 is FQNEAQ (reference sequence). The CDR3 bases are TGTGCCAGCAGCCCGGGACAGGGGTCGGAGACCCAGTACTTC. This gives the protein CASSPGQGSETQYF.

The chain joins TRBV30 to TRBJ1-4; no firm D call. The germline V gene has CDR1 GTSNPN and CDR2 SVGIG (reference sequence). CDR3 length: 12 amino acids. The V and J ends lost 1 base and 6 bases respectively, with 6 bases between them. The CDR3 coding sequence is TGTGCCTGGAGTGGTCCGGATGAAAAACTGTTTTTT. It translates to CAWSGPDEKLFF. The entire variable domain, with the rest obtained from reference TRBV30 and TRBJ1-4, is as follows: SQTIHQWPATLVQPVGSPLSLECTVEGTSNPNLYWYRQAAGRGLQLLFYSVGIGQISSEVPQNLSASRPQDRQFILSSKKLLLSDSGFYLCAWSGPDEKLFFGSGTQLSVL.

This chain uses TRBV27 with TRBJ2-7; possibly TRBD1 for D (6 bases). V was trimmed by 8 bases and J by 2 bases, leaving 13 bases between them. This CDR3 spans 13 amino acids. CDR1 is MNHEY, CDR2 SMNVEV, per germline (reference sequence). CDR3 bases: TGTGCCAGCTCGGGGAAGGGGGCCTACGAGCAGTACTTC. Translated, it gives CASSGKGAYEQYF.

This clone has just a few counts. The chain is built from TRBV28 and TRBJ2-1; a weak D match, TRBD2 (5 bases). The CDR3 is 13 residues long. Per the germline V gene, CDR1 is MDHEN and CDR2 is SYDVKM. V lost 5 bases, J lost 6 bases, and 11 bases lay in between. The CDR3 spells CASSLRTLNEQFF. CDR3 DNA: TGTGCCAGCAGTCTTCGGACTCTCAATGAGCAGTTCTTC.